These 18 T cell receptor beta chains share one sample of origin, sequenced in a study of regulatory T cells in long-lasting Graves disease (dated by TCRdb to about 2021). Reading the label with the study, this specimen's time point is: persistent/refractory GD, antithyroid drugs over 5 years with positive TRAb. For both TCR sequencing and RNA sequencing, RNA was extracted from PBMCs in TRIzol. Library method: multiplex PCR. The sequencing machine was an Illumina HiSeq 4000. iRepertoire HTBI primers and Arm-PCR amplification of CDR3 regions were used to construct TCR beta libraries. The raw public reads went through TCRdb reprocessing: fastp at Q25, MiXCR clone calling, in-frame beta chains kept. For every CDR3 protein sequence, its rows merge into one entry that carries the most common genes and DNA. The sample table contains a few hundred thousand distinct CDR3 sequences; only one count was recorded for roughly 25% of them. Clones ranked in the top ten supply approximately 28% of the sample.

This specimen was peripheral blood mononuclear cells (PBMCs), taken when the disease was refractory, from a patient treated with antithyroid drugs. These receptors came from a woman between 40 and 50 years old with Graves disease. Donor details come from another sample of the same person, matched by shared clones.

This sequence joins TRBV6-1 and TRBJ1-5; the match to TRBD1 covers 8 bases. V trimming: 0 bases; J trimming: 7 bases; junction bases outside the gene matches: 8. The CDR3 runs 16 residues. The V gene's germline CDR1 is MNHNS and CDR2 SASEGT. Written as DNA, the CDR3 is TGTGCCAGCAGTGAAGCGGACAGGGCTTTTTGGCAGCCCCAGCATTTT. Amino acid sequence: CASSEADRAFWQPQHF.

The table lists this clonotype with a few counts. The chain combines TRBV7-9 with TRBJ2-4; D is unresolved. Germline CDR1 SEHNR, CDR2 FQNEAQ (reference sequence). The V gene lost 1 base and the J gene lost 3 bases, with 16 bases spanning the gap. This CDR3 has 17 residues. Written as DNA, the CDR3 is TGTGCCAGCAGCTTAGGTCGTCTGTCTGATGACAAAAACATTCAGTACTTC. It specifies CASSLGRLSDDKNIQYF. The variable domain in full, completed from reference TRBV7-9 and TRBJ2-4, reads DTGVSQNPRHKITKRGQNVTFRCDPISEHNRLYWYRQTLGQGPEFLTYFQNEAQLEKSRLLSDRFSAERPKGSFSTLEIQRTEQGDSAMYLCASSLGRLSDDKNIQYFGAGTRLSVL.

V and J are TRBV5-5 and TRBJ2-1, with TRBD1 identical over 7 bases. This CDR3 comprises 16 residues. The V and J ends lost 4 bases and 2 bases, in that order; junction bases with no gene match: 9. Germline-derived CDR1 and CDR2 are SGHKS and YYEKEE (reference sequence). This CDR3 is CASSLGDRKTYNEQFF. CDR3 nucleotides: TGTGCCAGCAGCCTGGGGGACAGAAAGACCTACAATGAGCAGTTCTTC.

The count of this clonotype is one. The chain combines TRBV20-1 with TRBJ1-4; possibly TRBD1 for D (5 bases). V was cut by 2 bases and J by 0 bases, with 7 bases left in between. There are 14 residues in the CDR3. The germline V gene has CDR1 DFQATT and CDR2 SNEGSKA (reference sequence). DNA for the CDR3: TGCAGTGCTAGAACGGGGGCAACTAATGAAAAACTGTTTTTT. Translating gives CSARTGATNEKLFF.

There are many counts of this clonotype. One junction end does not reproduce the germline sequence, and a read error may be involved. DNA of the CDR3: TGTGCTAGCAGTGAAGTCGGAAGGATTGGAGAGCAGTACTTC. It is translated as CASSEVGRIGEQYF. The chain is built from TRBV2 and TRBJ2-7; D gene unclear. The germline V gene has CDR1 SNHLY and CDR2 FYNNEI. The CDR3 contains 14 residues.

Note on this clonotype: A far larger clone is off by one base, so a read error is likely. The chain has TRBV6-2 or TRBV6-3 and TRBJ2-5; 7 bases fit TRBD2. There are 14 residues in the CDR3. Germline V gene sequence: CDR1 MNHEY, CDR2 SVGEGT. The trim removed 7 bases at V and 5 bases at J, leaving 10 bases unmatched. Written as DNA, the CDR3 is TGTGCCAGCATGTCGGCGGGAGTAGAGGAGACCCAGTACTTC. Amino acid sequence: CASMSAGVEETQYF.

This clonotype showed up just a few times. The gene calls are TRBV5-1 and TRBJ2-7; TRBD2 matches 14 bases. Germline values: CDR1 SGHRS, CDR2 YFSETQ. With V trimmed by 0 bases and J by 6 bases, 5 bases remained unmatched. CDR3 length: 16 residues. DNA of the CDR3: TGCGCCAGCAGCTTGGATTGGACTAGCGGGAGGACCGAGCAGTACTTC. This encodes CASSLDWTSGRTEQYF.

This chain joins TRBV2 and TRBJ1-4; no definite D call. CDR1 SNHLY and CDR2 FYNNEI come from the germline V gene. There are 13 residues in the CDR3. Trimming left V 4 bases short and J 4 bases short, with 7 bases between. The chain's CDR3 is CASSVDDNEKLFF. The CDR3 nucleotides read TGTGCCAGCAGTGTAGACGATAATGAAAAACTGTTTTTT.

There are a few counts of this clonotype. The CDR3 here is CASSLIGTSGYYEQYF. CDR3 nucleotides: TGTGCCAGCAGCTTAATAGGGACTAGCGGGTACTACGAGCAGTACTTC. The chain carries TRBV7-9 and TRBJ2-7; 12 nucleotides align to TRBD2. This CDR3 is built from 16 residues. Germline CDR1 reads SEHNR; CDR2 reads FQNEAQ (reference sequence). V lost 2 bases to trimming and J lost 3 bases; unmatched junction nucleotides: 5.

In regard to this clonotype: A much larger clone differs by one base, so this may be a read error. This chain uses TRBV9 with TRBJ1-2; D gene uncertain. Trimming stripped 0 bases from V and 0 bases from J, with 0 bases between. Per the germline V gene, CDR1 is SGDLS and CDR2 is YYNGEE. The CDR3 sequence is 12 residues long. CDR3 sequence: CASSVANYGYTF. Here the CDR3 DNA reads TGTGCCAGCAGCGTAGCTAACTATGGCTACACCTTC.

This clonotype was observed at least ten times. The CDR3 sequence is CSVVSAWRTDGYTF. Here the CDR3 DNA reads TGCAGCGTTGTTTCGGCATGGCGTACGGATGGCTACACCTTC. This chain uses TRBV29-1 with TRBJ1-2, with no clear D. The V end lost 4 bases, the J end lost 6 bases, and 18 bases lay between the germline ends. There are 14 residues in the CDR3. Germline CDR1 SQVTM, CDR2 ANQGSEA.

Ten or more counts support this clonotype. The chain has TRBV3-1 and TRBJ2-7, with 7 bases aligning to TRBD2. The J segment lost 7 bases and the V segment lost 2 bases, leaving 11 bases of the junction unmatched. The CDR3 spans 15 residues. From germline, CDR1 is LGHDT and CDR2 YNNKEL (reference sequence). CDR3 amino acids: CASSQLSSGPEEQYF. The CDR3 DNA is TGTGCCAGCAGCCAACTGTCTAGCGGACCGGAAGAGCAGTACTTC.

In its sample, this clonotype was seen many times. The chain joins TRBV20-1 to TRBJ2-7, with D possibly matching TRBD1 (5 bases). CDR1 is DFQATT and CDR2 is SNEGSKA in the germline V gene (reference sequence). CDR3 length equals 11 residues. With 0 bases removed from V and 12 bases from J, the gap between germline ends came to 12 bases. The CDR3 DNA reads as TGCAGTGCTAGAGATAGGGGAAATTGGTACTTC. Residues: CSARDRGNWYF.

The chain is built from TRBV7-9 and TRBJ2-1; unclear D gene. Trimming stripped 6 bases from V and 8 bases from J, with 11 bases between. The CDR3 is 12 residues long. Germline CDR1 is SEHNR and CDR2 is FQNEAQ (reference sequence). The CDR3 DNA is TGTGCCAGCAGGGACCGGTTAGATGAGCAGTTCTTC. Translating gives CASRDRLDEQFF.

Concerning this clonotype itself: This may come from a read error, since a much larger clone is one base off. The chain employs TRBV2 and TRBJ2-7, with a tentative D call TRBD1 (6 bases). V lost 2 bases, J lost 9 bases, and 26 bases lay in between. Germline V CDR1 and CDR2: SNHLY, FYNNEI. The CDR3 sequence is 17 residues long. DNA of the CDR3: TGTGCCAGCAGTGAACCCCCGGTATGGGGGCTTGAGGGCGGGCAGTACTTC. This codes for CASSEPPVWGLEGGQYF.

The V gene is TRBV6-4, the J gene TRBJ2-2, with TRBD1 matching 8 bases. This CDR3 region has 17 residues. Germline trimming cut 10 bases from V and 5 bases from J; bases unmatched to any gene: 18. The germline V gene has CDR1 MRHNA and CDR2 SNTAGT. The DNA of the CDR3 is TGTGCCACCCCGAAACTCGCGCCGACAGGGGTGACCGGGGAGCTGTTTTTT. As protein: CATPKLAPTGVTGELFF.

This clonotype was found many times. The chain uses TRBV10-3 and TRBJ1-1; D is undetermined. Germline CDR1 reads ENHRY; CDR2 reads SYGVKD. V was clipped by 7 bases and J by 4 bases, with 13 bases between them. This CDR3 region has 13 residues. The CDR3 is CAITPSWSTEAFF. The CDR3 nucleotides read TGTGCCATCACCCCGTCGTGGAGCACTGAAGCTTTCTTT.

Many counts were recorded for this clonotype. The genes are TRBV7-9 and TRBJ1-6; D is perhaps TRBD1 (6 bases). Germline CDR1 is SEHNR and CDR2 is FQNEAQ (reference sequence). CDR3 length equals 15 residues. Trimming removed 3 bases at V and 9 bases at J, with 15 bases between. The CDR3 spells CASSLGRGRGSPLHF. CDR3 nucleotide sequence: TGTGCCAGCAGCTTGGGCAGGGGCAGGGGTTCACCCCTCCACTTT.